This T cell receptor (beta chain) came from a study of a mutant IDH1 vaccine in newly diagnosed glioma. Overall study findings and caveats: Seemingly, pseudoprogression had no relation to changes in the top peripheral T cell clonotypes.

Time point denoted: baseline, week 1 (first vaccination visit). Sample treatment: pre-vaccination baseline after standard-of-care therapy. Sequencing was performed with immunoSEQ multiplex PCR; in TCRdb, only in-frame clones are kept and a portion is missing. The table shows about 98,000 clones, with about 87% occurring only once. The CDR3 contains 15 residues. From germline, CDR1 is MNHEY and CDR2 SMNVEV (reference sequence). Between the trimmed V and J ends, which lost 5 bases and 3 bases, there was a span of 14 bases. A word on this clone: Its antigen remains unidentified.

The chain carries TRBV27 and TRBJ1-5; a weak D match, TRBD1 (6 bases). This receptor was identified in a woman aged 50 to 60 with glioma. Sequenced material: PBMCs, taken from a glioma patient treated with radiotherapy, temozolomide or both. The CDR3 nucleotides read TGTGCCAGCAGTCCACTCGGGGGGCACAATCAGCCCCAGCATTTT. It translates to CASSPLGGHNQPQHF.